This TCR beta chain was profiled in a study of blood T cells in healthy people across ages. Study findings and constraints: Diversity of TCR beta correlated strongly with naive T cell percentage. Donor CMV infection status was unknown, possibly confounding age-related changes in expanded clonotypes.

Regarding this clonotype: The antigen remains undetermined.

There were at least 5.5 micrograms of total RNA extracted from every sample. Next came a second PCR, run for about 7 to 12 cycles, which used a sample-barcoded 5' primer along with a J-beta primer mix. From the 5' RACE reads, TCRdb called clonotypes with MiXCR, one entry per CDR3 protein. Of 800,000 or so distinct CDR3 sequences in the sample, around 45% were seen once. The TCR was taken from an elderly man in good health. The sequenced material came from blood.

The DNA for the CDR3 is TGCGCCAGCAGCCAAGATCCGAACAGGGCGAAAGAGACCCAGTACTTC. It yields the protein CASSQDPNRAKETQYF. The rearrangement uses TRBV4-1 and TRBJ2-5; tentatively, D is TRBD1 (6 bases). Trimming left V 0 bases short and J 3 bases short, with 14 bases between. Germline CDR1 reads MGHRA; CDR2 reads YSYEKL. The CDR3 sequence is 16 residues long.